This T cell receptor (beta chain) was observed in a study of blood T cell repertoires in COVID-19. Overall study context: T cells, B-cell-depleted T cells, or PBMCs supplied cDNA or gDNA.

Authors' processing steps: It was from reference gene primer amplification that nucleated cell counts were estimated. Sequencing was performed with immunoSEQ multiplex PCR; in TCRdb, only in-frame clones are kept and a portion is missing. The D gene and trimming were derived from the DNA, and the V and J assignments and clone size from that table. The sample contains 190,000 or so clones, roughly four fifths of which appear only once. This CDR3 has 15 amino acids. The V and J ends lost 3 bases and 5 bases respectively, with 14 bases between them. Germline lookup yields CDR1 SGHKS and CDR2 YYEKEE (reference sequence). Each participant's cohort was designated according to participant-reported clinical history. Donors in Cohort 3 who had recovered were those with two negative PCRs, healthcare professional clearance, or resolution of their symptoms.

Sequenced input: PBMCs or T cells enriched from blood (not recorded which). J is TRBJ1-4 and V is TRBV5-5; D might be TRBD1 (5 bases). The clonotype originates from a middle-aged man who had recovered from COVID-19. This chain's CDR3 is CASSSRTLSNEKLFF. The CDR3 coding sequence is TGTGCCAGCAGCTCTAGGACACTCTCGAATGAAAAACTGTTTTTT.